These T cell receptor beta chains were read from a single sample in a study of CD4 T cells in relation to SARS-CoV-2 and coronaviruses. Which antigens these TCRs recognize remains unknown. Sequencing was performed with immunoSEQ multiplex PCR; in TCRdb, only in-frame clones are kept and a portion is missing. The sample records about 40,000 clones, roughly four fifths being singletons. Sequencing was performed on naive CD4+ T cells from PBMCs, cultured in vitro. The receptors come from an adult with COVID-19. The CDR3 runs from the conserved cysteine through the conserved F or W. The order of the fields is J gene, D gene, V gene, CDR3 protein. The D gene is left open where the match is weak.

J: TRBJ2-3
D: .
V: TRBV4-2
CDR3: CASSQDPFRRTSTDTQYF

J: TRBJ2-5
D: TRBD2
V: TRBV28
CDR3: CASSFSGRQETQYF

J: TRBJ2-3
D: .
V: TRBV10-3
CDR3: CAISDPKLGPDTQYF

J: TRBJ2-7
D: TRBD2
V: TRBV7-8
CDR3: CASSFMTSGSSYEQYF

J: TRBJ2-1
D: TRBD1
V: TRBV28
CDR3: CASRTISGQGTTNEQFF

J: TRBJ1-5
D: .
V: TRBV2
CDR3: CASSESSGAQPQHF

J: TRBJ2-1
D: TRBD2
V: TRBV7-9
CDR3: CASRSTSGDYNEQFF

J: TRBJ2-1
D: TRBD1
V: TRBV4-1
CDR3: CASSLSPPRDSSNEQFF

J: TRBJ2-2
D: TRBD2
V: TRBV4-1
CDR3: CASSQLPGLAGTTGELFF

J: TRBJ1-6
D: .
V: TRBV7-2
CDR3: CASSLRGLRDSPLHF

J: TRBJ1-2
D: TRBD1
V: TRBV6-5
CDR3: CASSPDRDNYGYTF

J: TRBJ2-5
D: .
V: TRBV18
CDR3: CASSSGTEETQYF

J: TRBJ2-2
D: .
V: TRBV7-3
CDR3: CASSLVRASNTGELFF

J: TRBJ2-1
D: TRBD2
V: TRBV15
CDR3: CATSRDTSGRNEQFF

J: TRBJ2-7
D: TRBD2
V: TRBV6-5
CDR3: CASSYAAGGSYEQYF

J: TRBJ2-1
D: .
V: TRBV2
CDR3: CASSFSLTGFKGNEQFF

J: TRBJ2-7
D: TRBD2
V: TRBV7-2
CDR3: CASSGWTSGRVLTYEQYF

J: TRBJ1-1
D: TRBD1
V: TRBV6-1
CDR3: CASSETWGQGTGNTEAFF

J: TRBJ2-1
D: .
V: TRBV2
CDR3: CASSGRSNEQFF

J: TRBJ2-7
D: .
V: TRBV10-1
CDR3: CASSESPASYEQYF

J: TRBJ2-6
D: .
V: TRBV5-4
CDR3: CASSLPGSSGANVLTF

J: TRBJ1-1
D: .
V: TRBV28
CDR3: CASSLTFSQGSDEAFF

J: TRBJ2-1
D: .
V: TRBV19
CDR3: CASSIVGSAKPYNEQFF

J: TRBJ1-1
D: .
V: TRBV6-5
CDR3: CASGRGGPGNTEAFF

J: TRBJ2-7
D: .
V: TRBV4-1
CDR3: CASSQAPALSGMKNEQYF

J: TRBJ1-5
D: .
V: TRBV28
CDR3: CASSPPTQPQPQHF

J: TRBJ2-1
D: .
V: TRBV7-2
CDR3: CASSYRSGGSYNEQFF

J: TRBJ2-1
D: .
V: TRBV7-8
CDR3: CASSSSRVVDNEQFF

J: TRBJ2-1
D: .
V: TRBV5-1
CDR3: CASSPHTRTYNEQFF

J: TRBJ2-1
D: .
V: TRBV7-8
CDR3: CASSLHRDNPSYNEQFF

J: TRBJ2-6
D: TRBD2
V: TRBV28
CDR3: CASSSREARFSGANVLTF

J: TRBJ1-2
D: TRBD1
V: TRBV7-8
CDR3: CASSLAGAGTGTNYGYTF

J: TRBJ2-1
D: .
V: TRBV7-9
CDR3: CASIPPTGLGNEQFF

J: TRBJ2-7
D: .
V: TRBV6-2/TRBV6-3
CDR3: CASSYPSVYEQYF

J: TRBJ2-7
D: .
V: TRBV21-1
CDR3: CASSKVPWTGFVEQYF

J: TRBJ1-1
D: .
V: TRBV21-1
CDR3: CASRTGGEAFF

J: TRBJ1-6
D: .
V: TRBV6-5
CDR3: CASNRGPDNSPLHF

J: TRBJ1-6
D: .
V: TRBV2
CDR3: CASSELGGNNSPLHF

J: TRBJ1-1
D: .
V: TRBV7-9
CDR3: CATDRRAEAFF

J: TRBJ1-2
D: TRBD1
V: TRBV7-8
CDR3: CASSFSGTEGNYGYTF

J: TRBJ2-4
D: TRBD2
V: TRBV4-1
CDR3: CASSNSGGLAKNIQYF

J: TRBJ2-7
D: TRBD2
V: TRBV2
CDR3: CASGGAGGALGEQYF

J: TRBJ2-4
D: .
V: TRBV3-1/TRBV3-2
CDR3: CASSPLIQGNIQYF